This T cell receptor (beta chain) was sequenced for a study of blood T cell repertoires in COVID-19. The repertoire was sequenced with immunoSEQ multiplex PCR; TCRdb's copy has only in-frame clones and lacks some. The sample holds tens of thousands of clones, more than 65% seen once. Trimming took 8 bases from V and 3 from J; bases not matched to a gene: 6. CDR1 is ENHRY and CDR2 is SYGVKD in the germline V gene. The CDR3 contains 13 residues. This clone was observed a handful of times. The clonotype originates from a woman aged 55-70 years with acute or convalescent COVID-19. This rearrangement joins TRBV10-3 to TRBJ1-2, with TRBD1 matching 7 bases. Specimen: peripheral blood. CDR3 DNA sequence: TGTGCCATCGGGAATCAGGGGGACTATGGCTACACCTTC. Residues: CAIGNQGDYGYTF.